This T cell receptor (beta chain) was sequenced for a study of response to subunit inactivated influenza vaccine. TCRdb processed the RT-PCR reads anew with MiXCR; each CDR3 protein has one entry. This sample has about 780,000 distinct CDR3 sequences, with around 18% found just once. Study-level results: Researchers suggested that each seasonal influenza vaccination recruits few new T cells.

Trimming took 0 bases from V and 2 from J, leaving 9 bases between them. The CDR3 has 15 amino acids. Germline V gives CDR1 SGDLS, CDR2 YYNGEE. This clonotype came up a few times. Its antigen is as yet unknown. The sequencing here drew on PBMCs from blood, taken about 5 days after vaccination. The source of this sequence is a man aged 50 or older who received an inactivated influenza vaccine. The rearrangement uses TRBV9 and TRBJ1-3; D call uncertain. The CDR3 loop is CASSVVPRAGNTIYF. In DNA, the CDR3 is TGTGCCAGCAGCGTAGTCCCCAGAGCTGGAAACACCATATATTTT.